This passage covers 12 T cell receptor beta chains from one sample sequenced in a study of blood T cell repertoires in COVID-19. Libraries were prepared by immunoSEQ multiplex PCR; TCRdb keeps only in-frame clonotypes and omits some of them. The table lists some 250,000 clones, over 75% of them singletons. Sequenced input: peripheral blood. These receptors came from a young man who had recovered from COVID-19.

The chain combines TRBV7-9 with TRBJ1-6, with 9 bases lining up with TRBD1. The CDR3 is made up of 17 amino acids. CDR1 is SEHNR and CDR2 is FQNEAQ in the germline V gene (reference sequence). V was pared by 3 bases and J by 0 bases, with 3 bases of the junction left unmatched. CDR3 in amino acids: CASSFMGQGSYNSPLHF. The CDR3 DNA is TGTGCCAGCAGCTTTATGGGACAGGGCTCCTATAATTCACCCCTCCACTTT.

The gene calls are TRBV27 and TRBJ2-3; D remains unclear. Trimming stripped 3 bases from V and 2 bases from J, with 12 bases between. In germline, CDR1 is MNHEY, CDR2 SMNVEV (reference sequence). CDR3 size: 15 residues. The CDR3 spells CASSLSRVNTDTQYF. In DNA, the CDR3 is TGTGCCAGCAGTTTGTCTCGCGTAAACACAGATACGCAGTATTTT.

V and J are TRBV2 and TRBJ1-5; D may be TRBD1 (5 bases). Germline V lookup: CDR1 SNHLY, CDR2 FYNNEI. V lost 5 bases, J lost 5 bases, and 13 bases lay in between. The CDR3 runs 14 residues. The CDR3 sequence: CASSTGGIYQPQHF. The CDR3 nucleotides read TGTGCCAGCAGTACAGGAGGGATATATCAGCCCCAGCATTTT. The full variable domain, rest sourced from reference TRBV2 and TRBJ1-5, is EPEVTQTPSHQVTQMGQEVILRCVPISNHLYFYWYRQILGQKVEFLVSFYNNEISEKSEIFDDQFSVERPDGSNFTLKIRSTKLEDSAMYFCASSTGGIYQPQHFGDGTRLSIL.

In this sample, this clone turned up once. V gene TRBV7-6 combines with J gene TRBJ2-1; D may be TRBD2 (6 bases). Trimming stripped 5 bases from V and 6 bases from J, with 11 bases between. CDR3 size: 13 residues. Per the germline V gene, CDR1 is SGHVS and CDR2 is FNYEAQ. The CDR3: CASSVSGVNEQFF. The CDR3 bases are TGTGCCAGCAGCGTCTCGGGGGTCAATGAGCAGTTCTTC.

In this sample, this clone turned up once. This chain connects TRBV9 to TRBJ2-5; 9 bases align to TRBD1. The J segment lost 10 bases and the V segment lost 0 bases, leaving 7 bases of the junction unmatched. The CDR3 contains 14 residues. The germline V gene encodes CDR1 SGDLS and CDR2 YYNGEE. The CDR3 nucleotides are TGTGCCAGCAGCGTAGAAGGGACAGGGTATCACCAGTACTTC. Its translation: CASSVEGTGYHQYF.

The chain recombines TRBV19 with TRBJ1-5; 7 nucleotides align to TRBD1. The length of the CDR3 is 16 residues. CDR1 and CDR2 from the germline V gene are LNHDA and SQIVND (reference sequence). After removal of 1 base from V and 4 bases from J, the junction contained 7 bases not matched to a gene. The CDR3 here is CASSIVGTAPNQPQHF. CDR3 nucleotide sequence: TGTGCCAGTAGTATAGTGGGGACAGCCCCTAATCAGCCCCAGCATTTT.

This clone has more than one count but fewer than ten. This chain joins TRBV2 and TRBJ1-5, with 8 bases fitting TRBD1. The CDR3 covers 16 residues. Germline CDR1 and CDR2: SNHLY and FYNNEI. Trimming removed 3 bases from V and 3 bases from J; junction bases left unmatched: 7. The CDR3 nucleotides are TGTGCCAGCAGTGAGACAGGGGAACAGAACAATCAGCCCCAGCATTTT. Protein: CASSETGEQNNQPQHF.

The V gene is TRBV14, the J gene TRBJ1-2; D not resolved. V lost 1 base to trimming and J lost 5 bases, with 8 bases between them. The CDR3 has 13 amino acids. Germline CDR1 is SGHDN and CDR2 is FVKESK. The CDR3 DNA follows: TGTGCCAGCAGCCAAGCAGTAAGATATGGCTACACCTTC. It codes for CASSQAVRYGYTF.

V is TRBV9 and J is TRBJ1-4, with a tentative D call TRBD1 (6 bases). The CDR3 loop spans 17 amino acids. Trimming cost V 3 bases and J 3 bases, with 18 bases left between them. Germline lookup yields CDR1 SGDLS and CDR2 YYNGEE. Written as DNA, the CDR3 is TGTGCCAGCAGCGCGTACAGGGTTATGCAGGCTAATGAAAAACTGTTTTTT. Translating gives CASSAYRVMQANEKLFF.

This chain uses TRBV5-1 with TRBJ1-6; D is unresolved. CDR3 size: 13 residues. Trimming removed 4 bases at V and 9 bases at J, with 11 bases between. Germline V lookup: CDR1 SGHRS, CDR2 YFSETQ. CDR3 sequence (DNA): TGCGCCAGCAGCCGCCGCGAGGGTTCACCCCTCCACTTT. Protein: CASSRREGSPLHF.

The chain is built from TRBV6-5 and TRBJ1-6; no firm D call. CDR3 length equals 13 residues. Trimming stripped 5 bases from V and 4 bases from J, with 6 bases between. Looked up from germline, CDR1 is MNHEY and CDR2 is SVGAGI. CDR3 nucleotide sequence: TGTGCCAGCAGTAGCAGGTATAATTCACCCCTCCACTTT. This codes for CASSSRYNSPLHF.

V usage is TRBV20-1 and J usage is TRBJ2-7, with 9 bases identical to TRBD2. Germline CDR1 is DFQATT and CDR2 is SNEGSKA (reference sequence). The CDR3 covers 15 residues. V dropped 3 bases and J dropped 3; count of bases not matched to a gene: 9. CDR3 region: CSASKGASGVYEQYF. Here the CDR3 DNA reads TGCAGTGCTAGTAAAGGTGCTAGCGGGGTCTACGAGCAGTACTTC.